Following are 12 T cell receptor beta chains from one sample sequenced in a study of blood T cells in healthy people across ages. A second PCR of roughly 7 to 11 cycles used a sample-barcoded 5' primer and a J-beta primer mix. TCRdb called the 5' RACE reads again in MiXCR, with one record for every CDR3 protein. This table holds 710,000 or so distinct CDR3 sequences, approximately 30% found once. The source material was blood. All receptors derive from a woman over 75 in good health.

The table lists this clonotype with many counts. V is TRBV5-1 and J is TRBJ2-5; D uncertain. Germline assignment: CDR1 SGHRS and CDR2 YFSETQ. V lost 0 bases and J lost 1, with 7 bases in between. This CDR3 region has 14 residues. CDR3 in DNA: TGCGCCAGCAGCTTGGACACTTTCCAAGAGACCCAGTACTTC. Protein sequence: CASSLDTFQETQYF.

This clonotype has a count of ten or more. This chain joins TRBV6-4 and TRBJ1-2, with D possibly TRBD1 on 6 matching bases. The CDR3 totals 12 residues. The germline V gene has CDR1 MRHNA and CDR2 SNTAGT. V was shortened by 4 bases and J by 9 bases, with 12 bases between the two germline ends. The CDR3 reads CASSADRWSYTF. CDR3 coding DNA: TGTGCCAGCAGTGCTGACAGGTGGAGCTACACCTTC.

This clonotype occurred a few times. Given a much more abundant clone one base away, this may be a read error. Here the CDR3 reads CSAPAVYNEQYF. In DNA form, the CDR3 reads TGCAGTGCCCCCGCGGTGTACAATGAGCAGTACTTC. The chain joins TRBV20-1 to TRBJ2-5; D gene uncertain. The CDR3 sequence is 12 residues long. The V gene's germline CDR1 is DFQATT and CDR2 SNEGSKA (reference sequence). V shed 6 bases and J shed 11 bases, with 19 bases lying between them.

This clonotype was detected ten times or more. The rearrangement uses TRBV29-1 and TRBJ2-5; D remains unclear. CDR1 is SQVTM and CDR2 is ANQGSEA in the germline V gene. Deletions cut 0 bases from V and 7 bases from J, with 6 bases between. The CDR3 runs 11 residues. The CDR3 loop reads CSVEETGTQYF. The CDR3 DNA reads TGCAGCGTTGAAGAGACGGGGACCCAGTACTTC.

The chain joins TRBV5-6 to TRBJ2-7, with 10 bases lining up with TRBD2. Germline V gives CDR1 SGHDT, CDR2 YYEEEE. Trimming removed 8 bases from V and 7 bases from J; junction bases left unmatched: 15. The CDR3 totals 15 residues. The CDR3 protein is CASSALAGLYNEQYF. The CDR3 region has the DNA TGTGCCAGTAGCGCACTAGCGGGGCTGTACAATGAGCAGTACTTC. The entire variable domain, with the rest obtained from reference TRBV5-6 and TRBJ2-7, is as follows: DAGVTQSPTHLIKTRGQQVTLRCSPKSGHDTVSWYQQALGQGPQFIFQYYEEEERQRGNFPDRFSGHQFPNYSSELNVNALLLGDSALYLCASSALAGLYNEQYFGPGTRLTVT.

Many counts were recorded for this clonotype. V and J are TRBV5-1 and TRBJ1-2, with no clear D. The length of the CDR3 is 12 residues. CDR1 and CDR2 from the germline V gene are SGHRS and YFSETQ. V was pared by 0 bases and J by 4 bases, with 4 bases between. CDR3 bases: TGCGCCAGCAGCTTGGGGCTCTATGGCTACACCTTC. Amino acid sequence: CASSLGLYGYTF.

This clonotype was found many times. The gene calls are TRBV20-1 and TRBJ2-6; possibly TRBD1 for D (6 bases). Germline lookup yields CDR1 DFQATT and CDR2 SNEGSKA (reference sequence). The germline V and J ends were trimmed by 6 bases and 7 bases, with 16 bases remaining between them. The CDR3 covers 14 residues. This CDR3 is CSAASQGIANVLTF. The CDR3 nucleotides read TGCAGTGCCGCTTCTCAGGGGATAGCCAACGTCCTGACTTTC.

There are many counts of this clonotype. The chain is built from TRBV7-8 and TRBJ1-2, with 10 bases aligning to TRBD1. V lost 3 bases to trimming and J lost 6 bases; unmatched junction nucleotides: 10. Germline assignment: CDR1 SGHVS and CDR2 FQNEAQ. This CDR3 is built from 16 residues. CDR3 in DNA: TGTGCCAGCAGCTTTGGGCAGTTCGGGACAGGGGATGGCTACACCTTC. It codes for CASSFGQFGTGDGYTF.

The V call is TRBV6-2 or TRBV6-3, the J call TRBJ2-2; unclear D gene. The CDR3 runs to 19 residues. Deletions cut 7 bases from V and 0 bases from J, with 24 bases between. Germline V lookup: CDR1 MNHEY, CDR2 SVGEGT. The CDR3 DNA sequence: TGTGCCAGCAATAATTTGCCCTCCGGGCGGACCGCGAACACCGGGGAGCTGTTTTTT. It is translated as CASNNLPSGRTANTGELFF.

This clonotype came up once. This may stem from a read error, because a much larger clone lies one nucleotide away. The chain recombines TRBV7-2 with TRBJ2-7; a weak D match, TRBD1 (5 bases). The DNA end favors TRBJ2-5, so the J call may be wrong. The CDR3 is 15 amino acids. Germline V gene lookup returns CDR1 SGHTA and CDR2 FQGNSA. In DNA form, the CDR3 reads TGTGCCAACAGCTTACTTGGGGCCAGGAAAGAGACCCAGTACTTC. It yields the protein CANSLLGARKETQYF.

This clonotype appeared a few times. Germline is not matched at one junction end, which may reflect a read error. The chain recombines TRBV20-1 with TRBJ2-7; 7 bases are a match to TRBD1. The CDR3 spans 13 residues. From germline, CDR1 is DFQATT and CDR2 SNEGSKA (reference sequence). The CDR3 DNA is TGCAGTGCTAGAGCCGGGACAGACAGGCTGGTGAACTTC. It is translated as CSARAGTDRLVNF.

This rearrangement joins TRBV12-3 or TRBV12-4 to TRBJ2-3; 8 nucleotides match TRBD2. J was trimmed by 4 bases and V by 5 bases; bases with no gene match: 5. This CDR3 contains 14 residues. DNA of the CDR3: TGTGCCAGCAGTCATCGGGAGGGCCCAGATACGCAGTATTTT. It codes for CASSHREGPDTQYF.